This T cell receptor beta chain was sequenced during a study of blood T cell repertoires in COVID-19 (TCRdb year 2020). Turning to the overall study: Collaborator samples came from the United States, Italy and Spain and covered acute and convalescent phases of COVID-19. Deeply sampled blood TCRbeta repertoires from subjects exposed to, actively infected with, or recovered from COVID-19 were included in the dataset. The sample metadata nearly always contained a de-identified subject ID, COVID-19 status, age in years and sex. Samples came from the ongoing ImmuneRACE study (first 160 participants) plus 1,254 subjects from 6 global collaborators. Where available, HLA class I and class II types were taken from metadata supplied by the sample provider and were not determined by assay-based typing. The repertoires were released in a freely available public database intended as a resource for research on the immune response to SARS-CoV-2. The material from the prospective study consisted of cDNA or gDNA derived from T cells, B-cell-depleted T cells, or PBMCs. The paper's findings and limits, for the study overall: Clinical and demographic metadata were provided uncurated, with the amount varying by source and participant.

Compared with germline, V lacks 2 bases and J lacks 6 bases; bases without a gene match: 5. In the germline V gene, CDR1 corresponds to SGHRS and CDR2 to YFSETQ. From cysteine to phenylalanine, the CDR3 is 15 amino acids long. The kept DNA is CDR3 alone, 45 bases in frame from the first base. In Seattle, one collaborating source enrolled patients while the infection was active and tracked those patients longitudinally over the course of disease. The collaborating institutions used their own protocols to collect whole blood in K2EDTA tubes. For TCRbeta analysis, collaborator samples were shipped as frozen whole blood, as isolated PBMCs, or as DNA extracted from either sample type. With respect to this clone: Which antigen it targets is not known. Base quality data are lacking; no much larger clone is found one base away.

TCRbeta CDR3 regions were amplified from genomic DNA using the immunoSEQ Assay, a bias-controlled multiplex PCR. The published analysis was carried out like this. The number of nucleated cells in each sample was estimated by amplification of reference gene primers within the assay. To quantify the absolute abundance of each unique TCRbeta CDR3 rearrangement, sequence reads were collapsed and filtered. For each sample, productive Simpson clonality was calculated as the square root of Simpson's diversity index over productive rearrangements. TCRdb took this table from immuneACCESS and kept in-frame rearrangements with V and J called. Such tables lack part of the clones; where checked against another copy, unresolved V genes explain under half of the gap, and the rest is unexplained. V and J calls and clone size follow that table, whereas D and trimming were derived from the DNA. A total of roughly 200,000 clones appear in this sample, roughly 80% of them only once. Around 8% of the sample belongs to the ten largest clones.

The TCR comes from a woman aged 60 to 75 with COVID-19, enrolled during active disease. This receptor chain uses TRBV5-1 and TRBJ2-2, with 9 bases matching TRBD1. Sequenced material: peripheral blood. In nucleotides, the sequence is TGCGCCAGCAGCTTCCGGACAGGGGATCCCGGGGAGCTGTTTTTT. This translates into CASSFRTGDPGELFF.